What follows are 31 T cell receptor beta chains derived from one specimen sequenced in a study of Ad26.COV2.S vaccination and SARS-CoV-2 variants. The treatment was: around 19 received Ad26.COV2.S at low or high dose, single or two shots; about 5 received placebo; per-sample allocation not given. Sampling took place 63 days after the first vaccine or placebo injection. Profiling relied on immunoSEQ multiplex PCR, and the TCRdb table lists in-frame clones only, not all of them. The top ten hold about 3.5% of the sample, which has a few hundred thousand clones, around 87% seen once. The starting material was peripheral blood, obtained in a trial of Ad26.COV2.S vaccine versus placebo. The receptor set was obtained from a person aged 18-60 years who received the Ad26.COV2.S COVID-19 vaccine or a placebo.

The chain recombines TRBV28 with TRBJ1-2; 7 bases align to TRBD1. Germline CDR1 is MDHEN and CDR2 is SYDVKM. This CDR3 comprises 14 residues. The junction had 9 bases not matched to a gene; V was cut back by 6 bases and J by 5 bases. DNA for the CDR3: TGTGCCAGCAGCTCCACAGGGGCCGCTTATGGCTACACCTTC. Protein sequence: CASSSTGAAYGYTF.

This chain uses TRBV28 with TRBJ1-1, with unresolved D. Germline V gives CDR1 MDHEN, CDR2 SYDVKM. Trimming took off 1 base at V and 5 bases at J, with 8 bases between the two ends. The CDR3 has 13 amino acids. The DNA of the CDR3 is TGTGCCAGCAGTTTATTTCGGCGTACTGAAGCTTTCTTT. Protein product: CASSLFRRTEAFF.

The chain has TRBV15 and TRBJ1-4; D is unresolved. V shed 5 bases and J shed 0 bases, with 10 bases lying between them. Per the germline V gene, CDR1 is LNHNV and CDR2 is YYDKDF (reference sequence). The CDR3 sequence is 15 residues long. CDR3 sequence: CATSHGSATNEKLFF. CDR3 bases: TGTGCCACCAGCCACGGGTCTGCAACTAATGAAAAACTGTTTTTT.

This rearrangement joins TRBV6-6 to TRBJ2-7; D might be TRBD1 (6 bases). Germline V gene sequence: CDR1 MNHNY, CDR2 SVGAGI (reference sequence). Trimming took 4 bases from V and 4 from J, leaving 11 bases between them. The CDR3 length is 13 residues. The CDR3 spells CASSSYTGYEQYF. CDR3 nucleotides: TGTGCCAGCAGTTCCTACACAGGGTACGAGCAGTACTTC.

The genes are TRBV10-3 and TRBJ2-7; TRBD1 or TRBD2 may be the D gene (5 bases each). Germline V lookup: CDR1 ENHRY, CDR2 SYGVKD. V lost 9 bases and J lost 1, with 13 bases in between. This CDR3 has 13 residues. CDR3 residues: CAIGGRSSYEQYF. The DNA of the CDR3 is TGTGCCATTGGGGGTCGGAGTTCCTACGAGCAGTACTTC.

The V and J genes are TRBV28 and TRBJ1-2; D unclear. Trimming took off 7 bases at V and 2 bases at J, with 11 bases between the two ends. The CDR3 is made up of 13 amino acids. CDR1 is MDHEN, CDR2 SYDVKM, per germline. CDR3 coding DNA: TGTGCCAGCACTTTGTGGGGAAACTATGGCTACACCTTC. This translates into CASTLWGNYGYTF.

This clone was seen only once. The J gene is TRBJ2-1, the V gene TRBV27; TRBD2 matches 10 bases. This CDR3 is built from 15 residues. V lost 4 bases and J lost 7; bases outside the gene matches: 7. The V gene's germline CDR1 is MNHEY and CDR2 SMNVEV (reference sequence). The CDR3 DNA reads TGTGCCAGCAGTTCGACAGCGGGGGGGCTAAATGAGCAGTTCTTC. Translating it yields CASSSTAGGLNEQFF.

This chain uses TRBV7-9 with TRBJ2-4; possibly TRBD1 or TRBD2 for D (5 bases each). The CDR3 loop spans 16 amino acids. V was cut by 5 bases and J by 3 bases, with 17 bases left in between. Germline V gives CDR1 SEHNR, CDR2 FQNEAQ (reference sequence). The CDR3 nucleotides are TGTGCCAGCAGCGGAAACCCAGGGACGGGCAAAAACATTCAGTACTTC. Amino acids: CASSGNPGTGKNIQYF.

The chain has TRBV28 and TRBJ2-5; maybe TRBD2 (6 bases). The CDR3 length is 14 residues. Trimming left V 8 bases short and J 4 bases short, with 17 bases between. Germline-derived CDR1 and CDR2 are MDHEN and SYDVKM. The chain's CDR3 is CASRLGEAAETQYF. CDR3 DNA: TGTGCCAGCCGGCTCGGGGAGGCGGCAGAGACCCAGTACTTC.

The rearrangement joins TRBV3-1 (or the pseudogene TRBV3-2) to TRBJ2-1; D tentatively fits TRBD1 or TRBD2 (6 bases each). The V end was cut by 3 bases, the J end by 6 bases, with 15 bases between. The CDR3 is 15 amino acids. Germline values: CDR1 LGHDT, CDR2 YNNKEL (reference sequence). CDR3 loop: CASSQSGALANEQFF. In nucleotides, the CDR3 is TGTGCCAGCAGCCAGTCGGGGGCTTTGGCCAATGAGCAGTTCTTC.

This clone was observed a single time. The chain links TRBV7-8 to TRBJ2-2; D possibly corresponds to TRBD1 (5 bases). This CDR3 region has 15 residues. The germline V and J ends were trimmed by 1 base and 5 bases, with 11 bases remaining between them. Germline CDR1 and CDR2: SGHVS and FQNEAQ. CDR3 amino acids: CASSLVAGFTGELFF. The CDR3 nucleotides read TGTGCCAGCAGCTTAGTCGCAGGGTTTACCGGGGAGCTGTTTTTT.

This chain links TRBV6-6 with TRBJ1-2; 9 nucleotides agree with TRBD1. The V and J ends lost 5 bases and 3 bases, in that order; junction bases with no gene match: 4. The CDR3 contains 14 residues. Germline lookup yields CDR1 MNHNY and CDR2 SVGAGI (reference sequence). The CDR3 loop reads CASSQRQGDYGYTF. In DNA form, the CDR3 reads TGTGCCAGCAGTCAGCGACAGGGGGACTATGGCTACACCTTC.

The chain has TRBV12-5 and TRBJ1-1; D gene ambiguous. Germline V gene lookup returns CDR1 LGHNT and CDR2 FRNRAP. CDR3 size: 12 residues. Trimming left V 4 bases short and J 1 base short, with 4 bases between. The CDR3 loop is CASGSQNTEAFF. CDR3 nucleotide sequence: TGTGCTAGTGGTTCACAGAACACTGAAGCTTTCTTT.

This chain joins TRBV27 and TRBJ1-4; D unresolved. Germline lookup yields CDR1 MNHEY and CDR2 SMNVEV (reference sequence). V shed 5 bases and J shed 5 bases, with 15 bases lying between them. The CDR3 runs to 15 residues. Here the CDR3 reads CASSRRTASNEKLFF. In DNA form, the CDR3 reads TGTGCCAGCAGTCGACGGACGGCCTCGAATGAAAAACTGTTTTTT.

The chain recombines TRBV5-6 with TRBJ2-3, with 11 bases aligning to TRBD1. Trimming cost V 4 bases and J 1 base; bases outside gene matches: 11. There are 18 residues in the CDR3. Looked up from germline, CDR1 is SGHDT and CDR2 is YYEEEE. The CDR3 DNA reads TGTGCCAGCAGCCGTCCGGGACAGGGGGTGTGGGGCACAGATACGCAGTATTTT. Protein sequence: CASSRPGQGVWGTDTQYF.

The CDR3, as DNA: TGCGCCAGCAGTCCCCGGACAGACGTTTTGAACACTGAAGCTTTCTTT. As protein: CASSPRTDVLNTEAFF. V usage is TRBV5-1 and J usage is TRBJ1-1; TRBD1 might be the D (6 bases). V was cut by 5 bases and J by 0 bases, with 17 bases left in between. Germline V gene sequence: CDR1 SGHRS, CDR2 YFSETQ. This CDR3 has 16 residues.

The chain links TRBV4-3 to TRBJ1-1; 7 bases match TRBD1. Germline CDR1 is LGHNA and CDR2 is YSLEER. The V gene end was trimmed by 4 bases and the J gene end by 1 base; junction bases not matched to a gene: 0. The CDR3 runs to 13 residues. This CDR3 is CASSPGGNTEAFF. The CDR3 region has the DNA TGCGCCAGCAGCCCAGGGGGGAACACTGAAGCTTTCTTT.

This chain links TRBV5-1 with TRBJ1-1, with 7 positions matching TRBD1. Germline V lookup: CDR1 SGHRS, CDR2 YFSETQ. The ends lost 1 base at V and 5 bases at J; junction bases unmatched: 20. The CDR3 has 19 amino acids. Here the CDR3 reads CASSLHFGGSGGVETEAFF. Written as DNA, the CDR3 is TGCGCCAGCAGCTTGCATTTCGGAGGTTCAGGGGGTGTAGAGACTGAAGCTTTCTTT.

The CDR3, as DNA: TGTGCCAGCAGCCCCCAAGGGGGGGCAGCCTATAATTCACCCCTCCACTTT. Protein sequence: CASSPQGGAAYNSPLHF. The J gene is TRBJ1-6, the V gene TRBV7-9; the D gene is possibly TRBD1 (6 bases). Between the trimmed V and J ends, which lost 5 bases and 2 bases, there was a span of 16 bases. Germline assignment: CDR1 SEHNR and CDR2 FQNEAQ (reference sequence). The CDR3 has 17 amino acids.

This clone is a singleton in its sample. This chain joins TRBV18 and TRBJ1-2, with 7 bases fitting TRBD1. CDR3 length: 14 amino acids. The V and J ends lost 0 bases and 8 bases, in that order; junction bases with no gene match: 6. Germline V gene lookup returns CDR1 KGHSH and CDR2 LQKENI. The CDR3 protein is CASSPPGDREGYTF. The DNA of the CDR3 is TGTGCCAGCTCACCACCGGGAGACAGGGAAGGCTACACCTTC.

The V call is TRBV11-2, the J call TRBJ1-2; D gene unclear. Trimming took off 0 bases at V and 2 bases at J, with 7 bases between the two ends. The germline gives CDR1 SGHAT, CDR2 FQNNGV. CDR3 length equals 14 residues. CDR3 residues: CASSLDRGNYGYTF. The CDR3 DNA follows: TGTGCCAGCAGCTTAGATAGAGGCAACTATGGCTACACCTTC.

This chain joins TRBV29-1 and TRBJ1-2; a possible D gene is TRBD1 (6 bases). Germline V gene lookup returns CDR1 SQVTM and CDR2 ANQGSEA. This CDR3 has 16 amino acids. Deletions cut 6 bases from V and 2 bases from J, with 22 bases between. CDR3 region: CSVDRDTKYPNYGYTF. DNA of the CDR3: TGCAGCGTAGACCGGGACACCAAATACCCCAACTATGGCTACACCTTC.

The chain recombines TRBV5-6 with TRBJ2-3, with D possibly matching TRBD2 (5 bases). The germline V gene has CDR1 SGHDT and CDR2 YYEEEE. Trimming pared 1 base from V and 4 bases from J, leaving 7 bases between. The CDR3 is 13 amino acids. The CDR3 protein is CASSLMEADTQYF. The CDR3 bases are TGTGCCAGCAGCTTGATGGAGGCAGATACGCAGTATTTT.

The rearrangement joins TRBV6-5 to TRBJ2-7; no firm D call. Germline V CDR1 and CDR2: MNHEY, SVGAGI. Trimming removed 6 bases from V and 7 bases from J, with 16 bases in between. The CDR3 runs 13 residues. The CDR3 sequence is CASRMGPLKEQYF. DNA for the CDR3: TGTGCCAGCAGGATGGGCCCCCTGAAGGAGCAGTACTTC.

This clone was recorded once. The gene calls are TRBV5-4 and TRBJ1-2, with D perhaps matching TRBD1 (5 bases). The V gene's germline CDR1 is SGHNT and CDR2 YYREEE (reference sequence). The CDR3 contains 13 residues. Trimming removed 4 bases at V and 2 bases at J, with 9 bases between. CDR3 residues: CASSMDKNYGYTF. The CDR3 DNA reads as TGTGCCAGCAGCATGGACAAGAACTATGGCTACACCTTC.

The rearrangement joins TRBV21-1 to TRBJ2-3; the D call in the table, TRBD2, was not verified against the DNA. TRBV21-1 is a documented pseudogene. The CDR3 runs to 13 residues. CDR3 in amino acids: CASSKVRTDTQYF. The CDR3 DNA reads TGTGCCAGCAGCAAAGTGAGGACAGATACGCAGTATTTT.

The rearrangement links TRBV5-1 to TRBJ2-3, with 8 nucleotides matching TRBD1. The CDR3 runs to 15 residues. Looked up from germline, CDR1 is SGHRS and CDR2 is YFSETQ. The trim removed 1 base at V and 4 bases at J, leaving 5 bases unmatched. The CDR3 bases are TGCGCCAGCAGCTTGTCCGCAGGGGGCCCAGATACGCAGTATTTT. It codes for CASSLSAGGPDTQYF.

This CDR3 is CSVGRATSEQYF. CDR3 nucleotides: TGCAGCGTTGGCAGGGCTACTTCCGAGCAGTACTTC. The chain couples TRBV29-1 to TRBJ2-7; tentative D call: TRBD1 (5 bases). Germline lookup yields CDR1 SQVTM and CDR2 ANQGSEA. V lost 4 bases to trimming and J lost 6 bases, with 13 bases between them. CDR3 length: 12 amino acids.

The rearrangement joins TRBV14 to TRBJ1-1; D is uncertain. With 5 bases removed from V and 0 bases from J, the gap between germline ends came to 7 bases. The length of the CDR3 is 13 residues. Looked up from germline, CDR1 is SGHDN and CDR2 is FVKESK. CDR3 loop: CASSRSMNTEAFF. The CDR3 DNA sequence: TGTGCCAGCAGCAGGAGCATGAACACTGAAGCTTTCTTT.

The chain combines TRBV5-4 with TRBJ2-1, with 9 positions matching TRBD2. In germline, CDR1 is SGHNT, CDR2 YYREEE (reference sequence). V was clipped by 3 bases and J by 6 bases; unmatched bases: 7. The CDR3 length is 15 residues. CDR3 sequence: CASSSRRGGANEQFF. The CDR3 region has the DNA TGTGCCAGCAGCTCGAGGCGGGGGGGTGCCAATGAGCAGTTCTTC.

The V gene is TRBV10-2, the J gene TRBJ1-1, with TRBD1 matching over 9 bases. CDR1 WSHSY and CDR2 SAAADI come from the germline V gene. V lost 5 bases to trimming and J lost 0 bases; unmatched junction nucleotides: 4. The CDR3 is 15 amino acids. DNA for the CDR3: TGCGCCAGCAGTCCCGGACAGGGGCTGAACACTGAAGCTTTCTTT. Amino acid sequence: CASSPGQGLNTEAFF.